The clone carrying this T cell receptor beta chain was counted at least ten times. Its target is not known. A second PCR, run for roughly 7 to 11 cycles, used a sample-barcoded 5' primer plus a J-beta primer mix. Tags on each cDNA molecule came from a template-switch adaptor with 12 random nucleotides. TCRdb re-called the 5' RACE reads with MiXCR, one entry per CDR3 protein. The table lists about 650,000 distinct CDR3 sequences, roughly 30% of them singletons. The data originate from a study of blood T cells in healthy people across ages. CDR3 length: 13 amino acids. CDR1 and CDR2 (germline): DFQATT, SNEGSKA (reference sequence). V lost 6 bases, J lost 4 bases, and 15 bases lay in between. Study-wide points: Roughly linearly, TCR beta diversity per million T cells fell as age increased. Any conclusive comparison of naive versus antigen-experienced cells was prevented by using unsorted PBMCs.

This rearrangement joins TRBV20-1 to TRBJ2-5, with D perhaps TRBD1 or TRBD2 (5 bases each). The clonotype originates from a woman older than 75 in good health. The specimen sequenced was blood. CDR3 DNA: TGCAGTGCCCCGGGGCCTACACGAGAGACCCAGTACTTC. It codes for CSAPGPTRETQYF.